The present T cell receptor (beta chain) was sequenced within a study of early T cells in non-severe SARS-CoV-2 infection. Study-wide background: The chains were unpaired, and the sequenced material was bulk RNA from unsorted whole blood.

Concerning this clonotype: Antigen: not known.

Study-level findings and limits: The VDJdb matching leaned toward anti-spike CD8 responses and overlooked private and CD4 specificities.

Molecules of cDNA were individually given unique molecular identifiers that were attached to them. TCRdb used MiXCR to reprocess the 5' RACE reads, holding one entry per CDR3 protein. Of about 44,000 distinct CDR3 sequences detected, under 30% appear once; the ten largest clones hold just over 4.5%. This CDR3 is built from 14 residues. Germline V gene sequence: CDR1 SGHAT, CDR2 FQNNGV. V shed 5 bases and J 4 bases; nucleotides not matched to a gene: 8. This rearrangement joins TRBV11-2 to TRBJ2-7, with 7 nucleotides matching TRBD1. The source of this sequence is an adult who was a healthcare worker with PCR-confirmed SARS-CoV-2 infection or an uninfected control (not recorded which). The source was whole blood, collected at baseline. CDR3 sequence (DNA): TGTGCCAGCAGCCCGACGGGACAGCGATACGAGCAGTACTTC. Protein: CASSPTGQRYEQYF.